This is a list of T cell receptor beta chains from one sample in a study of blood T cell repertoires in COVID-19. Sequenced by immunoSEQ multiplex PCR; TCRdb stores in-frame clones only, minus some. The table lists approximately 300,000 clones, approximately 85% of them singletons. Sample: PBMCs or T cells enriched from blood (not recorded which). The receptors were sampled from a woman in her thirties who had recovered from COVID-19. CDR3s include the opening cysteine and the closing phenylalanine or tryptophan.

TRBJ2-4,TRBV7-2,CATTVTATKNIQYF
TRBJ2-1,TRBV28,CASSLKDFFSSYNEQFF
TRBJ1-2,TRBV6-1,CASSEQGNYGYTF
TRBJ2-1,TRBV5-5,CASSLEGLANYNEQFF
TRBJ2-1,TRBV28,CASSLGTSGNEQFF
TRBJ2-2,TRBV7-9,CASSLQGDSGELFF
TRBJ1-3,TRBV3-1/TRBV3-2,CASSQRNSYSGNTIYF
TRBJ2-1,TRBV6-5,CASRTGGSYNEQFF
TRBJ2-2,TRBV11-3,CASSPQENTGELFF
TRBJ2-7,TRBV5-6,CASSIDFYLTYEQYF
TRBJ2-6,TRBV19,CASFPDTLASGANVLTF
TRBJ2-1,TRBV10-2,CASTPGTSGRVNEQFF
TRBJ2-3,TRBV7-8,CASSLAGWADTQYF
TRBJ2-7,TRBV7-6,CASSLDASGTYEQYF
TRBJ1-1,TRBV5-1,CASSFRGAGTEAFF
TRBJ1-5,TRBV2,CASSEDKWTDYGNQPQHF
TRBJ1-2,TRBV6-5,CASTSRGAMGYTF
TRBJ2-5,TRBV12-5,CASGLGLAGQETQYF
TRBJ1-1,TRBV28,CASSQGTGAPTEAFF
TRBJ2-1,TRBV6-5,CASSKGQVSYNEQFF
TRBJ1-1,TRBV29-1,CSVCIGREGYTEAFF
TRBJ2-5,TRBV28,CASSGQSETQYF
TRBJ2-1,TRBV20-1,CSASRNEQFF
TRBJ1-4,TRBV15,CATSRGGSQEKLFF
TRBJ1-5,TRBV3-1/TRBV3-2,CASSLSGGEQPQHF
TRBJ2-1,TRBV18,CASSNTGHEQFF
TRBJ2-7,TRBV18,CASSPRLAGANSYEQYF
TRBJ2-2,TRBV2,CASSETATNTGELFF
TRBJ2-7,TRBV23-1,CARKRAGGIPYEQYF
TRBJ2-1,TRBV28,CASRTSGRAGEQFF
TRBJ1-5,TRBV27,CASSLTGSNQPQHF
TRBJ1-1,TRBV5-1,CASSGGTWNTEAFF
TRBJ2-7,TRBV28,CASSFWSGDVRLDEQYF
TRBJ2-7,TRBV19,CASSIGGGGYEQYF
TRBJ1-4,TRBV15,CATSRDRGSEKLFF
TRBJ1-1,TRBV10-1,CASSLDRGPTEAFF
TRBJ1-1,TRBV5-1,CASSFDRWTEAFF
TRBJ2-2,TRBV5-3,CARSFGTQNTGELFF
TRBJ1-6,TRBV9,CASSVGGGYSPLHF
TRBJ1-1,TRBV12-3/TRBV12-4,CASSPASPAAFF
TRBJ1-2,TRBV29-1,CSAYGSNYGYTF
TRBJ2-3,TRBV5-6,CASSFSGRVFTDTQYF
TRBJ1-1,TRBV6-5,CASMVLGTANTEAFF
TRBJ1-1,TRBV28,CASSLEGAADTEAFF
TRBJ1-3,TRBV2,CASTTSFRGSGNTIYF
TRBJ2-5,TRBV6-5,CASSPRPAGEETQYF
TRBJ2-7,TRBV10-2,CATRRTSGGSYEQYF
TRBJ1-2,TRBV16,CASSQKTANYGYTF
TRBJ2-7,TRBV10-3,CAISAPGTQYSYEQYF
TRBJ2-5,TRBV5-1,CASSPGLAETQYF
TRBJ2-3,TRBV15,CATSRGTGGMADTQYF
TRBJ1-1,TRBV5-6,CASSRYTTEAFF
TRBJ1-4,TRBV28,CASSFPFERFANEKLFF
TRBJ2-3,TRBV10-3,CAISGGGYSDTQYF